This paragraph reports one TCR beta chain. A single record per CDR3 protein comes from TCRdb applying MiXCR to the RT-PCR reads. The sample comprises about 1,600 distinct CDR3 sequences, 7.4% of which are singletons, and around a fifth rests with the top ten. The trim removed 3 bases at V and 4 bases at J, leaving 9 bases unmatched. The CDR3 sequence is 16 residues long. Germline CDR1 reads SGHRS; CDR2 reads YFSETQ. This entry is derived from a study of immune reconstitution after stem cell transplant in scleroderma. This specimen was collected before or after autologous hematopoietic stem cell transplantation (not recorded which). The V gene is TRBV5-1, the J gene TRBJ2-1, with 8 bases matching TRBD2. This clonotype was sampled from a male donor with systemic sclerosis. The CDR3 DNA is TGCGCCAGCAGCTCCTTTGGAGCGGGGGCGTACAATGAGCAGTTCTTC. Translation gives CASSSFGAGAYNEQFF.